This T cell receptor beta chain originates from a study of breast tumors, draining lymph nodes, adjacent tissues. Findings and caveats of the study: Most tumor T cells seemingly derive from lymph node, then expand in tumor.

TCRdb re-analysed the multiplex PCR reads in MiXCR, keeping a single row per CDR3 protein. This sample carries about 220,000 distinct CDR3 sequences, under 40% of them seen once, and the ten largest clones take under 4.5%. Samples came from axillary lymph nodes draining the breast cancer. Germline loops: CDR1 DFQATT, CDR2 SNEGSKA (reference sequence). V shed 0 bases, J shed 0 bases, and the junction held 21 bases outside the gene matches. This CDR3 spans 22 amino acids. Details on this clonotype: Its antigen is not known.

The sequencing input was axillary lymph node tissue. The clonotype comes from a female donor with breast cancer. Some clones in this sample may be carry-over from other donors' samples. The chain joins TRBV20-1 to TRBJ2-2, with TRBD1 matching 8 bases. CDR3 sequence reads: CSAREARWTGNSTFANTGELFF. The CDR3 DNA reads TGCAGTGCTAGAGAAGCCAGATGGACAGGGAACAGTACCTTCGCGAACACCGGGGAGCTGTTTTTT.